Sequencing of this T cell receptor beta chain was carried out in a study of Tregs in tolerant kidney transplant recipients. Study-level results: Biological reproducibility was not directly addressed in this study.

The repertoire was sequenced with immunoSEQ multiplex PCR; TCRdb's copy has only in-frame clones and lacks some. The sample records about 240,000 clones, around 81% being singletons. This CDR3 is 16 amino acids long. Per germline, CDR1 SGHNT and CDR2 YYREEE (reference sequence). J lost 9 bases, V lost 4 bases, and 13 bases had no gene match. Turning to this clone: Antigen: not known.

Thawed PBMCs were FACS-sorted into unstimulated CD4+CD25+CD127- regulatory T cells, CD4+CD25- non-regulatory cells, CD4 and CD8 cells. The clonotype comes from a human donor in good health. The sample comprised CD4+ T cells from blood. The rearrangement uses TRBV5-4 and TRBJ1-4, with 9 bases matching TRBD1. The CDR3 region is CASSRYPGQGNQKLFF. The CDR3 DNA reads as TGTGCCAGCAGCCGTTACCCGGGACAGGGCAATCAAAAACTGTTTTTT.